This T cell receptor beta chain was sequenced for a study of blood T cell repertoires in COVID-19. As for the study in general: Whether acute or convalescent, the COVID-19 samples came from the United States, Italy and Spain. PBMCs, B-cell-depleted T cells, or T cells provided the cDNA or gDNA that made up the material.

Profiling relied on immunoSEQ multiplex PCR, and the TCRdb table lists in-frame clones only, not all of them. The sample lists under 450,000 clones, about 89% occurring once. The CDR3 runs 14 residues. The study counted Cohort 3 donors as recovered given two negative PCRs, clearance, or symptom resolution. The TCR comes from a man aged 30 to 39 who had recovered from COVID-19. The chain recombines TRBV21-1 with TRBJ1-4. TRBV21-1 is classified as a pseudogene. The material sequenced was PBMCs or T cells enriched from blood (not recorded which). The DNA of the CDR3 is TGTGCCAGCAGCCCTTGGGGAGTCGGAGAAAAACTGTTTTTT. The encoded protein is CASSPWGVGEKLFF.